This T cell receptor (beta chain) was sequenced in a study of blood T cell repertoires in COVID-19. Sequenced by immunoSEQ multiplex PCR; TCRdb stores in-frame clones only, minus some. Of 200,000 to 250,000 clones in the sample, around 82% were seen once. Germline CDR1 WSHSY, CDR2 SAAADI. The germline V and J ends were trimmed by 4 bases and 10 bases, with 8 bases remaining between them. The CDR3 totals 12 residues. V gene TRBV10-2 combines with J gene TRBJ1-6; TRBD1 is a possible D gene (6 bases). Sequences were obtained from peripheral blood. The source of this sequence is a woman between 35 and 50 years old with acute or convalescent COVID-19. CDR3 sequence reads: CASSAGDSPLHF. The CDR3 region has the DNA TGCGCCAGCAGTGCAGGGGACTCACCCCTCCACTTT.